These 32 T cell receptor beta chains share one sample of origin, sequenced in a study of blood T cell repertoires in COVID-19 (dated by TCRdb to the early 2020s). Preparation of the library involved the immunoSEQ multiplex PCR assay. TCRdb carries this immuneACCESS record with in-frame sequences only. Its versions omit some clonotypes, under half of them owing to an unresolved V gene in the studies checked, with the rest unexplained. The sample contains about 280,000 clones, approximately 82% of them found a single time. The top ten clones comprise about 5% of the sample. What was sequenced was PBMCs or T cells enriched from blood (not recorded which). Receptors originate from a man aged 35 to 55 who had been exposed to COVID-19.

This chain connects TRBV3-1 (or the pseudogene TRBV3-2) to TRBJ2-7, with a possible D match to TRBD2 (7 bases). This CDR3 is 14 amino acids long. With 4 bases removed from V and 3 bases from J, the gap between germline ends came to 13 bases. CDR1 and CDR2 (germline): LGHDT, YNNKEL (reference sequence). CDR3 residues: CASSLAGADYEQYF. In DNA, the CDR3 is TGTGCCAGCAGCCTCGCGGGGGCGGACTACGAGCAGTACTTC.

The rearrangement joins TRBV21-1 to TRBJ2-6; the D call of TRBD1 is as the table states it, not checked on the DNA. TRBV21-1 is tagged as a pseudogene. This CDR3 spans 19 amino acids. CDR3 sequence: CASSLRGGDANRGANVLTF. The CDR3 DNA reads as TGTGCCAGCAGCCTCCGAGGGGGAGACGCAAATCGGGGGGCCAACGTCCTGACTTTC.

The chain carries TRBV5-6 and TRBJ1-6; D is uncertain. There are 13 residues in the CDR3. The V end lost 2 bases, the J end lost 6 bases, and 6 bases lay between the germline ends. CDR1 is SGHDT and CDR2 is YYEEEE in the germline V gene. CDR3 DNA: TGTGCCAGCAGCTTTTCGGGTAATTCACCCCTCCACTTT. Translating gives CASSFSGNSPLHF.

This clone was picked up one time. The V call is TRBV4-1, the J call TRBJ1-1; 10 nucleotides line up with TRBD1. V lost 3 bases, J lost 8 bases, and 6 bases stayed unmatched. The CDR3 loop spans 14 amino acids. Per the germline V gene, CDR1 is MGHRA and CDR2 is YSYEKL. CDR3 in DNA: TGCGCCAGCAGCCACTCCGGGACAGGGGAAGAAGCTTTCTTT. Residues: CASSHSGTGEEAFF.

The chain couples TRBV6-5 to TRBJ2-7, with D perhaps TRBD1 (6 bases). V was cut by 2 bases and J by 6 bases, with 11 bases left in between. The CDR3 contains 13 residues. Looked up from germline, CDR1 is MNHEY and CDR2 is SVGAGI. The CDR3 region is CASSYARGREQYF. For the CDR3, the DNA is TGTGCCAGCAGTTACGCCAGGGGACGCGAGCAGTACTTC.

This clone has only one observation. The chain has TRBV6-1 and TRBJ1-4, with no clear D. V dropped 2 bases and J dropped 4 bases, with 14 bases sitting between them. Per germline, CDR1 MNHNS and CDR2 SASEGT. The CDR3 has 16 residues. The CDR3 spells CASSESQDTYNEKLFF. In nucleotides, the CDR3 is TGTGCCAGCAGTGAATCGCAAGACACTTATAATGAAAAACTGTTTTTT.

The chain couples TRBV9 to TRBJ2-4; 9 bases fit TRBD1. Germline V gene sequence: CDR1 SGDLS, CDR2 YYNGEE. V lost 0 bases and J lost 10; bases outside the gene matches: 8. The CDR3 contains 15 residues. CDR3 nucleotides: TGTGCCAGCAGCGTAGGAGGGACAGGGATGACGATTCAGTACTTC. Its protein is CASSVGGTGMTIQYF.

J is TRBJ2-3 and V is TRBV7-6, with a tentative D call TRBD2 (5 bases). Trimming shortened V by 1 base and J by 5 bases, and 7 bases separated the two germline ends. The CDR3 is 13 residues long. From germline, CDR1 is SGHVS and CDR2 FNYEAQ. The CDR3 region is CASSLVREDTQYF. As DNA, the CDR3 is TGTGCCAGCAGCTTAGTCCGGGAAGATACGCAGTATTTT.

The CDR3 protein is CASVPPEAGKSGELFF. Written as DNA, the CDR3 is TGTGCCAGTGTCCCCCCCGAAGCAGGGAAGTCCGGGGAGCTGTTTTTT. The V gene is TRBV19, the J gene TRBJ2-2; D perhaps matches TRBD1 (5 bases). Trimming removed 8 bases at V and 6 bases at J, with 22 bases between. The CDR3 extends over 16 amino acids. From germline, CDR1 is LNHDA and CDR2 SQIVND (reference sequence).

The chain carries TRBV10-3 and TRBJ2-2, with 8 bases aligning to TRBD2. CDR3 length equals 18 residues. With V trimmed by 5 bases and J by 7 bases, 18 bases remained unmatched. Germline values: CDR1 ENHRY, CDR2 SYGVKD. CDR3 in DNA: TGTGCCATCAGTCCTAGGGATCCAGCGGGAGAGGTTATCGGGGAGCTGTTTTTT. Translated, it gives CAISPRDPAGEVIGELFF.

The chain combines TRBV18 with TRBJ2-1; D perhaps matches TRBD2 (6 bases). The V end was cut by 8 bases, the J end by 6 bases, with 17 bases between. Germline CDR1 is KGHSH and CDR2 is LQKENI. The CDR3 is made up of 14 amino acids. CDR3 sequence: CASLALRGSNEQFF. CDR3 bases: TGTGCCAGCCTAGCGTTAAGAGGCTCCAATGAGCAGTTCTTC.

This chain uses TRBV2 with TRBJ2-3; D is undetermined. Germline V CDR1 and CDR2: SNHLY, FYNNEI. V lost 3 bases and J 14 bases, leaving 12 bases between the germline ends. CDR3 size: 11 residues. In nucleotides, the CDR3 is TGTGCCAGCAGTGATGCCCCCGACTCGTATTTT. Amino acids: CASSDAPDSYF.

In this sample, this clone turned up many times. The chain carries TRBV2 and TRBJ2-1, with D unresolved. The length of the CDR3 is 14 residues. The V end lost 7 bases, the J end lost 0 bases, and 10 bases lay between the germline ends. The germline CDR1 and CDR2 sequences are SNHLY and FYNNEI. This CDR3 is CASTQVSSYNEQFF. The CDR3 nucleotides read TGTGCCAGCACTCAGGTGTCCTCCTACAATGAGCAGTTCTTC.

V gene TRBV7-9 combines with J gene TRBJ2-5; D remains unclear. This CDR3 has 14 residues. The germline V and J ends were trimmed by 2 bases and 1 base, with 8 bases remaining between them. CDR1 and CDR2 (germline): SEHNR, FQNEAQ (reference sequence). CDR3 sequence: CASSLYSIQETQYF. CDR3 sequence (DNA): TGTGCCAGCAGCTTATACAGCATCCAAGAGACCCAGTACTTC.

The chain links TRBV7-8 to TRBJ2-1; D may be TRBD2 (7 bases). V was clipped by 3 bases and J by 6 bases, with 9 bases between them. This CDR3 is 13 amino acids long. Per germline, CDR1 SGHVS and CDR2 FQNEAQ. The CDR3 coding sequence is TGTGCCAGCAGCTTCCGGGGGGCCAATGAGCAGTTCTTC. Translating gives CASSFRGANEQFF.

V and J are TRBV5-1 and TRBJ2-1; 14 positions match TRBD2. CDR1 and CDR2 (germline): SGHRS, YFSETQ. The CDR3 runs 16 residues. With V trimmed by 4 bases and J by 6 bases, 6 bases remained unmatched. CDR3 in amino acids: CASSPGLAGAGNEQFF. CDR3 bases: TGCGCCAGCAGCCCGGGACTAGCGGGAGCAGGCAATGAGCAGTTCTTC.

The chain is built from TRBV7-6 and TRBJ1-3; the D is unclear. Germline CDR1 is SGHVS and CDR2 is FNYEAQ. The CDR3 is made up of 16 amino acids. V was clipped by 2 bases and J by 3 bases, with 14 bases between them. The CDR3 sequence is CASSLRQVGVGNTIYF. CDR3 DNA sequence: TGTGCCAGCAGCTTACGTCAGGTCGGGGTTGGAAACACCATATATTTT.

V and J are TRBV4-2 and TRBJ2-7; 10 positions match TRBD1. V trimming: 4 bases; J trimming: 3 bases; junction bases outside the gene matches: 6. CDR3 length equals 15 residues. Looked up from germline, CDR1 is LGHNA and CDR2 is YNFKEQ. CDR3 amino acids: CASSRSGTGVYEQYF. The CDR3 DNA reads as TGTGCCAGCAGCCGATCCGGGACAGGGGTCTACGAGCAGTACTTC.

DNA of the CDR3: TGTGCCAGCAGTGACGGGGGGGCCTTAAACAATGAGCAGTTCTTC. Translated, it gives CASSDGGALNNEQFF. The genes are TRBV6-1 and TRBJ2-1; 8 bases are shared with TRBD2. Germline V gene sequence: CDR1 MNHNS, CDR2 SASEGT. Trimming cost V 3 bases and J 5 bases; bases outside gene matches: 6. The CDR3 is 15 residues long.

This clone occurred a few times. The chain has TRBV5-1 and TRBJ1-6; no clear D. Germline-derived CDR1 and CDR2 are SGHRS and YFSETQ. The CDR3 extends over 13 amino acids. Trimming took 4 bases from V and 5 from J, leaving 7 bases between them. CDR3 region: CASSPLDNSPLHF. As DNA, the CDR3 is TGCGCCAGCAGCCCCCTTGATAATTCACCCCTCCACTTT.

The gene calls are TRBV4-2 and TRBJ2-1, with TRBD2 identical over 7 bases. Per germline, CDR1 LGHNA and CDR2 YNFKEQ. The CDR3 is made up of 14 amino acids. The ends lost 5 bases at V and 2 bases at J; junction bases unmatched: 3. This CDR3 is CASSARGAYNEQFF. In nucleotides, the CDR3 is TGTGCCAGCAGCGCCCGGGGGGCCTACAATGAGCAGTTCTTC.

This chain uses TRBV27 with TRBJ2-7; D perhaps matches TRBD2 (6 bases). This CDR3 is built from 13 residues. Trimming removed 6 bases from V and 3 bases from J, with 12 bases in between. Germline values: CDR1 MNHEY, CDR2 SMNVEV (reference sequence). CDR3 sequence (DNA): TGTGCCAGCAGGGGGGACTCTTACTACGAGCAGTACTTC. It codes for CASRGDSYYEQYF.

The chain links TRBV30 to TRBJ2-2, with D possibly matching TRBD1 (6 bases). Trimming cost V 2 bases and J 7 bases, with 14 bases left between them. CDR3 length: 14 amino acids. Germline-derived CDR1 and CDR2 are GTSNPN and SVGIG (reference sequence). This chain's CDR3 is CAWSPGTFLGELFF. The CDR3 nucleotides read TGTGCCTGGAGTCCGGGGACATTTCTCGGGGAGCTGTTTTTT.

The chain uses TRBV2 and TRBJ1-2; the D is unclear. Germline V gene sequence: CDR1 SNHLY, CDR2 FYNNEI. V lost 8 bases to trimming and J lost 8 bases, with 9 bases between them. CDR3 length equals 10 residues. CDR3 region: CASRTGGYTF. The DNA for the CDR3 is TGTGCCAGCCGGACGGGAGGCTACACCTTC.

The V gene is TRBV21-1, the J gene TRBJ1-4. TRBV21-1 represents a pseudogene. The CDR3 is made up of 11 amino acids. The CDR3 loop is CASAGEGVLFF. The CDR3 region has the DNA TGTGCCAGCGCAGGAGAGGGAGTCCTGTTTTTT.

V and J are TRBV5-8 and TRBJ1-2; D gene ambiguous. V gave up 0 bases and J gave up 4 bases, with 13 bases separating them. The CDR3 is 15 amino acids. The V gene's germline CDR1 is SGHTS and CDR2 YDEGEE. In nucleotides, the CDR3 is TGTGCCAGCAGCTTGGAGACTCATATAATCTATGGCTACACCTTC. This sequence encodes CASSLETHIIYGYTF.

This chain uses TRBV7-2 with TRBJ2-7; possible D gene TRBD2, 6 bases. Germline assignment: CDR1 SGHTA and CDR2 FQGNSA. The CDR3 extends over 15 amino acids. The V and J ends lost 5 bases and 3 bases respectively, with 17 bases between them. The CDR3 DNA follows: TGTGCCAGCAGCCTAACCGGGACTGGATACTACGAGCAGTACTTC. Amino acids: CASSLTGTGYYEQYF.

The chain carries TRBV5-5 and TRBJ2-7; 7 nucleotides agree with TRBD1. V dropped 4 bases and J dropped 7; count of bases not matched to a gene: 5. Germline values: CDR1 SGHKS, CDR2 YYEKEE (reference sequence). The CDR3 extends over 12 amino acids. The CDR3 sequence is CASSIGTAEQYF. The DNA for the CDR3 is TGTGCCAGCAGCATTGGGACAGCTGAGCAGTACTTC. Filled out from reference TRBV5-5 and TRBJ2-7, the complete variable domain reads DAGVTQSPTHLIKTRGQQVTLRCSPISGHKSVSWYQQVLGQGPQFIFQYYEKEERGRGNFPDRFSARQFPNYSSELNVNALLLGDSALYLCASSIGTAEQYFGPGTRLTVT.

This rearrangement joins TRBV30 to TRBJ1-2, with 7 bases aligning to TRBD1. Germline V gives CDR1 GTSNPN, CDR2 SVGIG (reference sequence). There are 14 residues in the CDR3. V shed 0 bases and J 5 bases; nucleotides not matched to a gene: 6. CDR3 in amino acids: CAWSVKDREYGYTF. The CDR3 nucleotides are TGTGCCTGGAGTGTCAAAGACAGGGAGTATGGCTACACCTTC.

This clone was seen only a few times. V is TRBV5-1 and J is TRBJ1-2, with D uncertain. This CDR3 comprises 13 residues. The V and J ends lost 6 bases and 4 bases respectively, with 13 bases between them. CDR1 SGHRS and CDR2 YFSETQ come from the germline V gene. The DNA for the CDR3 is TGCGCCAGCACCCACAGCCCCATCTATGGCTACACCTTC. Translating it yields CASTHSPIYGYTF.

The chain carries TRBV11-3 and TRBJ2-1; D is ambiguous. The CDR3 runs 14 residues. Germline loops: CDR1 SGHNT, CDR2 YENEEA. The V gene lost 1 base and the J gene lost 4 bases, with 8 bases spanning the gap. The CDR3 region has the DNA TGTGCCAGCAGCTTAGGGGCCCTGTACAATGAGCAGTTCTTC. Translated, it gives CASSLGALYNEQFF.

In nucleotides, the CDR3 is TGTGCCAGCAGCCAAGATAAGCGGCCTTCCTACGAGCAGTACTTC. It is translated as CASSQDKRPSYEQYF. This chain uses TRBV14 with TRBJ2-7, with D possibly being TRBD2 (5 bases). This CDR3 has 15 residues. CDR1 and CDR2 (germline): SGHDN, FVKESK. V gave up 0 bases and J gave up 1 base, with 10 bases separating them.